The source of this TCR beta chain is a study of CD8 T cells in ankylosing spondylitis. Researchers built TCR beta libraries using quantitative 5'-RACE with molecular barcodes. TCRdb ran MiXCR on the 5' RACE reads and lists one entry per CDR3 protein. The table shows about 800,000 distinct CDR3 sequences, with 10% to 15% occurring only once. This clonotype was seen repeatedly, ten times or more. Its target is unknown. Findings and limits, study-wide: Disease-linked clones displayed a CD8+ phenotype and appeared relatively rarely in peripheral blood. Earlier work had already found some motif variants in reactive arthritis synovial fluid and blood. Made up of under ten highly homologous variants, a TCR beta motif appeared characteristic of ankylosing spondylitis blood.

This TCR was recovered from a male donor with ankylosing spondylitis. The sample comprised blood, either unsorted or a sorted T cell fraction (not recorded which).

CDR3 amino acids: CASSLEGRRDTQYF. The CDR3 region has the DNA TGCGCCAGCAGCTTGGAGGGGAGAAGAGATACGCAGTATTTT. The chain uses TRBV5-1 and TRBJ2-3, with D tentatively TRBD1 or TRBD2 (5 bases each). Germline values: CDR1 SGHRS, CDR2 YFSETQ. The CDR3 runs 14 residues. V was shortened by 0 bases and J by 5 bases, with 10 bases between the two germline ends.